These T cell receptor beta chains were read from a single sample in a study of T cell changes during pregnancy in multiple sclerosis. TCRdb keeps only in-frame clones here, not all; method: immunoSEQ multiplex PCR. The table includes around 130,000 clones, 95% to 98% detected once. The material sequenced was peripheral blood, taken after pregnancy. Receptors were obtained from a female donor with multiple sclerosis, enrolled in a pregnancy study. The CDR3 runs from the conserved cysteine through the conserved F or W. The D gene is left open where the match is weak. The listing skips clone size in some rows; elsewhere it reads once, few, many or a size class.

j_call: TRBJ2-1; v_call: TRBV30; d_call: TRBD1; clone_size: NA; cdr3_aa: CAWSKGGIDEQFF; cdr3_nt: TGTGCCTGGAGTAAAGGGGGCATAGATGAGCAGTTCTTC
j_call: TRBJ2-7; v_call: TRBV9; d_call: NA; clone_size: once; cdr3_aa: CASSVNKEGRAYEQYF; cdr3_nt: TGTGCCAGCAGCGTTAACAAGGAGGGTAGGGCCTACGAGCAGTACTTC
j_call: TRBJ2-1; v_call: TRBV5-4; d_call: TRBD2; clone_size: NA; cdr3_aa: CASSLAERETGSYNEQFF; cdr3_nt: TGTGCCAGCAGCTTGGCCGAGCGGGAAACGGGCTCCTACAATGAGCAGTTCTTC
j_call: TRBJ2-7; v_call: TRBV11-3; d_call: TRBD2; clone_size: NA; cdr3_aa: CASSISGTANEQYF; cdr3_nt: TGTGCCAGCAGCATTAGCGGGACCGCAAACGAGCAGTACTTC
j_call: TRBJ2-3; v_call: TRBV2; d_call: NA; clone_size: NA; cdr3_aa: CASSGQLISTDTQYF; cdr3_nt: TGTGCCAGCAGTGGACAGCTTATTAGCACAGATACGCAGTATTTT
j_call: TRBJ1-5; v_call: TRBV5-8; d_call: TRBD1; clone_size: NA; cdr3_aa: CASSLGDRGNQPQHF; cdr3_nt: TGTGCCAGCAGCTTGGGGGACAGGGGCAATCAGCCCCAGCATTTT
j_call: TRBJ1-1; v_call: TRBV5-8; d_call: NA; clone_size: NA; cdr3_aa: CASSGKTGYTEAFF; cdr3_nt: TGTGCCAGCAGCGGAAAGACTGGTTACACTGAAGCTTTCTTT
j_call: TRBJ2-2; v_call: TRBV11-2; d_call: TRBD2; clone_size: NA; cdr3_aa: CASSLGLGLAGANTGELFF; cdr3_nt: TGTGCCAGCAGCTTAGGTTTAGGGCTAGCGGGAGCGAACACCGGGGAGCTGTTTTTT
j_call: TRBJ2-1; v_call: TRBV4-2; d_call: TRBD1; clone_size: NA; cdr3_aa: CASSQARGLNEQFF; cdr3_nt: TGTGCCAGCAGCCAAGCTAGGGGGCTCAATGAGCAGTTCTTC
j_call: TRBJ2-6; v_call: TRBV13; d_call: NA; clone_size: NA; cdr3_aa: CASSLAGVGANVLTF; cdr3_nt: TGTGCCAGCAGCTTAGCCGGGGTCGGGGCCAACGTCCTGACTTTC
j_call: TRBJ2-7; v_call: TRBV27; d_call: TRBD1; clone_size: NA; cdr3_aa: CASSLSQIPGQADSYEQYF; cdr3_nt: TGTGCCAGCAGTTTATCTCAAATCCCGGGACAGGCCGACTCCTACGAGCAGTACTTC
j_call: TRBJ2-7; v_call: TRBV5-5; d_call: TRBD2; clone_size: NA; cdr3_aa: CASSHREGYYEQYF; cdr3_nt: TGTGCCAGCAGCCACCGGGAGGGTTACTACGAGCAGTACTTC
j_call: TRBJ2-1; v_call: TRBV6-5; d_call: TRBD2; clone_size: once; cdr3_aa: CASSLAGNEQFF; cdr3_nt: TGTGCCAGCAGCTTAGCGGGCAATGAGCAGTTCTTC
j_call: TRBJ1-2; v_call: TRBV2; d_call: TRBD1; clone_size: NA; cdr3_aa: CAKRGDSYGYTF; cdr3_nt: TGTGCCAAAAGGGGGGACAGCTATGGCTACACCTTC
j_call: TRBJ2-7; v_call: TRBV2; d_call: NA; clone_size: NA; cdr3_aa: CASSEIGMLTQGEQYF; cdr3_nt: TGTGCCAGCAGTGAAATAGGAATGCTGACCCAGGGGGAGCAGTACTTC
j_call: TRBJ1-2; v_call: TRBV11-2; d_call: NA; clone_size: NA; cdr3_aa: CASSASGVNYGYTF; cdr3_nt: TGTGCCAGCAGCGCTAGCGGGGTTAACTATGGCTACACCTTC
j_call: TRBJ2-7; v_call: TRBV30; d_call: NA; clone_size: NA; cdr3_aa: CAWSATHGSYEQYF; cdr3_nt: TGTGCCTGGAGTGCTACGCACGGGTCCTACGAGCAGTACTTC
j_call: TRBJ2-5; v_call: TRBV18; d_call: NA; clone_size: once; cdr3_aa: CASSPLPKLVQETQYF; cdr3_nt: TGTGCCAGCTCACCCCTCCCTAAGCTCGTACAAGAGACCCAGTACTTC
j_call: TRBJ2-3; v_call: TRBV11-3; d_call: NA; clone_size: NA; cdr3_aa: CASSHIGGRSTDTQYF; cdr3_nt: TGTGCCAGCAGCCACATTGGGGGGAGGAGCACAGATACGCAGTATTTT
j_call: TRBJ1-4; v_call: TRBV19; d_call: NA; clone_size: NA; cdr3_aa: CASSITEYTNEKLFF; cdr3_nt: TGTGCCAGTAGTATCACGGAGTACACAAATGAAAAACTGTTTTTT
j_call: TRBJ2-7; v_call: TRBV7-9; d_call: TRBD1; clone_size: NA; cdr3_aa: CASSFPRKTGTGTYEQYF; cdr3_nt: TGTGCCAGCAGCTTCCCGCGGAAAACCGGGACAGGGACCTACGAGCAGTACTTC
j_call: TRBJ2-3; v_call: TRBV2; d_call: TRBD1; clone_size: NA; cdr3_aa: CASRPGQQVTDTQYF; cdr3_nt: TGTGCCAGCAGGCCGGGACAGCAAGTCACAGATACGCAGTATTTT
j_call: TRBJ2-7; v_call: TRBV10-3; d_call: TRBD2; clone_size: NA; cdr3_aa: CAIRGGRDEQYF; cdr3_nt: TGTGCCATCAGGGGGGGGAGGGACGAGCAGTACTTC
j_call: TRBJ1-1; v_call: TRBV4-2; d_call: NA; clone_size: NA; cdr3_aa: CASSQDGRGEGAFF; cdr3_nt: TGTGCCAGCAGCCAAGATGGGAGGGGGGAAGGAGCTTTCTTT
j_call: TRBJ1-5; v_call: TRBV13; d_call: TRBD1; clone_size: once; cdr3_aa: CASSRGRQGGQPQHF; cdr3_nt: TGTGCCAGCAGCCGGGGTAGACAGGGAGGCCAGCCCCAGCATTTT
j_call: TRBJ2-1; v_call: TRBV7-2; d_call: NA; clone_size: NA; cdr3_aa: CASSLDPRNWDEQFF; cdr3_nt: TGTGCCAGCAGCTTAGATCCTAGGAATTGGGATGAGCAGTTCTTC
j_call: TRBJ1-5; v_call: TRBV28; d_call: NA; clone_size: NA; cdr3_aa: CASSSAGWQPQHF; cdr3_nt: TGTGCCAGCAGTTCGGCAGGTTGGCAGCCCCAGCATTTT
j_call: TRBJ1-5; v_call: TRBV6-5; d_call: NA; clone_size: NA; cdr3_aa: CASRSDRNSNQPQHF; cdr3_nt: TGTGCCAGCAGGTCTGACAGGAATAGCAATCAGCCCCAGCATTTT
j_call: TRBJ2-3; v_call: TRBV6-1; d_call: TRBD1; clone_size: NA; cdr3_aa: CASSDPNSGTGTSTDTQYF; cdr3_nt: TGTGCCAGCAGTGACCCAAACTCCGGGACAGGAACTAGCACAGATACGCAGTATTTT
j_call: TRBJ2-7; v_call: TRBV28; d_call: TRBD2; clone_size: NA; cdr3_aa: CASTLRLAGVYEQYF; cdr3_nt: TGTGCCAGCACCCTCAGATTGGCGGGGGTTTACGAGCAGTACTTC
j_call: TRBJ2-5; v_call: TRBV7-9; d_call: TRBD1; clone_size: NA; cdr3_aa: CASSSKTGVKTQYF; cdr3_nt: TGTGCCAGCAGCTCCAAGACAGGGGTGAAGACCCAGTACTTC
j_call: TRBJ2-3; v_call: TRBV7-8; d_call: TRBD2; clone_size: NA; cdr3_aa: CASSGRLAGRTDTQYF; cdr3_nt: TGTGCCAGCAGCGGGAGACTAGCGGGACGAACAGATACGCAGTATTTT
j_call: TRBJ1-1; v_call: TRBV6-5; d_call: NA; clone_size: NA; cdr3_aa: CASSYGWSTEAFF; cdr3_nt: TGTGCCAGCAGTTACGGCTGGAGCACTGAAGCTTTCTTT
j_call: TRBJ2-1; v_call: TRBV15; d_call: NA; clone_size: NA; cdr3_aa: CATTNGGEQFF; cdr3_nt: TGTGCCACCACCAACGGGGGTGAGCAGTTCTTC
j_call: TRBJ1-1; v_call: TRBV5-1; d_call: NA; clone_size: NA; cdr3_aa: CASSLAPAGVNTEAFF; cdr3_nt: TGCGCCAGCAGCTTGGCCCCCGCAGGGGTGAACACTGAAGCTTTCTTT
j_call: TRBJ1-1; v_call: TRBV19; d_call: NA; clone_size: NA; cdr3_aa: CASSIARGMNTEAFF; cdr3_nt: TGTGCCAGTAGTATAGCTAGGGGGATGAACACTGAAGCTTTCTTT
j_call: TRBJ1-5; v_call: TRBV4-1; d_call: NA; clone_size: NA; cdr3_aa: CASSQDPGQGIQPQHF; cdr3_nt: TGCGCCAGCAGCCAAGATCCCGGGCAGGGGATTCAGCCCCAGCATTTT
j_call: TRBJ1-5; v_call: TRBV7-8; d_call: TRBD1; clone_size: NA; cdr3_aa: CASSLGPGQGALAQHF; cdr3_nt: TGTGCCAGCAGCTTAGGTCCGGGACAGGGGGCGTTGGCCCAGCATTTT
j_call: TRBJ2-1; v_call: TRBV19; d_call: TRBD1; clone_size: NA; cdr3_aa: CASSSDRGAEQFF; cdr3_nt: TGTGCCAGTAGTTCGGACAGGGGGGCTGAGCAGTTCTTC
j_call: TRBJ1-1; v_call: TRBV7-3; d_call: NA; clone_size: NA; cdr3_aa: CASSLLGNTEAFF; cdr3_nt: TGTGCCAGCAGCTTGCTAGGGAACACTGAAGCTTTCTTT
j_call: TRBJ2-7; v_call: TRBV27; d_call: TRBD2; clone_size: NA; cdr3_aa: CASTREGSGIYEQYF; cdr3_nt: TGTGCCAGCACCCGGGAAGGTAGCGGGATATACGAGCAGTACTTC
j_call: TRBJ1-5; v_call: TRBV2; d_call: NA; clone_size: NA; cdr3_aa: CASSEAQAGPQHF; cdr3_nt: TGTGCCAGCAGTGAAGCGCAGGCAGGGCCCCAGCATTTT
j_call: TRBJ2-1; v_call: TRBV19; d_call: TRBD1; clone_size: NA; cdr3_aa: CASSPTGDEQFF; cdr3_nt: TGTGCCAGTAGTCCGACAGGGGATGAGCAGTTCTTC
j_call: TRBJ2-7; v_call: TRBV6-5; d_call: TRBD2; clone_size: NA; cdr3_aa: CASRFSGSSSEQYF; cdr3_nt: TGTGCCAGCAGGTTCAGCGGGAGCTCTTCCGAGCAGTACTTC
j_call: TRBJ1-5; v_call: TRBV2; d_call: NA; clone_size: once; cdr3_aa: CASSEAGPQPQHF; cdr3_nt: TGTGCCAGCAGTGAGGCAGGGCCTCAGCCCCAGCATTTT
j_call: TRBJ2-7; v_call: TRBV5-8; d_call: TRBD1; clone_size: NA; cdr3_aa: CASSLPDRSNEQYF; cdr3_nt: TGTGCCAGCAGCTTGCCGGACAGGTCAAACGAGCAGTACTTC
j_call: TRBJ2-7; v_call: TRBV28; d_call: NA; clone_size: NA; cdr3_aa: CASSFPGNTFYEQYF; cdr3_nt: TGTGCCAGCAGTTTCCCAGGAAACACCTTCTACGAGCAGTACTTC
j_call: TRBJ2-3; v_call: TRBV9; d_call: NA; clone_size: NA; cdr3_aa: CASSVGTARTDTQYF; cdr3_nt: TGTGCCAGCAGCGTAGGGACAGCCCGCACAGATACGCAGTATTTT
j_call: TRBJ2-3; v_call: TRBV21-1; d_call: NA; clone_size: NA; cdr3_aa: CASSTTPKVGQGADTQYF; cdr3_nt: NA
j_call: TRBJ2-7; v_call: TRBV20-1; d_call: TRBD2; clone_size: NA; cdr3_aa: CSATSGYEQYF; cdr3_nt: TGCAGTGCAACTAGCGGCTACGAGCAGTACTTC
j_call: TRBJ2-5; v_call: TRBV25-1; d_call: TRBD2; clone_size: NA; cdr3_aa: CASSELAGVGETQYF; cdr3_nt: TGTGCCAGCAGTGAGCTAGCGGGAGTAGGAGAGACCCAGTACTTC
j_call: TRBJ2-7; v_call: TRBV15; d_call: NA; clone_size: NA; cdr3_aa: CATSRDRKLGGEQYF; cdr3_nt: TGTGCCACCAGCAGAGATCGAAAACTGGGGGGCGAGCAGTACTTC
j_call: TRBJ2-2; v_call: TRBV4-1; d_call: TRBD2; clone_size: NA; cdr3_aa: CASSHPWGGWPSDTGELFF; cdr3_nt: TGCGCCAGCAGCCACCCCTGGGGAGGGTGGCCCTCGGACACCGGGGAGCTGTTTTTT
j_call: TRBJ2-5; v_call: TRBV2; d_call: NA; clone_size: NA; cdr3_aa: CASRGRETQYF; cdr3_nt: TGTGCCAGCAGGGGGCGGGAGACCCAGTACTTC
j_call: TRBJ2-3; v_call: TRBV5-1; d_call: TRBD2; clone_size: NA; cdr3_aa: CASSSGLAGEGDTQYF; cdr3_nt: TGCGCCAGCAGCTCGGGACTAGCGGGAGAAGGAGATACGCAGTATTTT
j_call: TRBJ2-1; v_call: TRBV5-8; d_call: TRBD2; clone_size: NA; cdr3_aa: CAITSGRAQGYNEQFF; cdr3_nt: TGTGCCATTACTAGCGGGAGGGCCCAGGGGTACAATGAGCAGTTCTTC
j_call: TRBJ2-1; v_call: TRBV6-5; d_call: NA; clone_size: NA; cdr3_aa: CASSYSVGLSYNEQFF; cdr3_nt: TGTGCCAGCAGTTACTCGGTGGGACTCTCCTACAATGAGCAGTTCTTC
j_call: TRBJ1-1; v_call: TRBV6-5; d_call: NA; clone_size: NA; cdr3_aa: CASSRLNTEAFF; cdr3_nt: TGTGCCAGCAGTCGTTTGAACACTGAAGCTTTCTTT
j_call: TRBJ2-7; v_call: TRBV5-1; d_call: TRBD1; clone_size: few; cdr3_aa: CASSSTLGTGGYEQYF; cdr3_nt: TGCGCCAGCAGCTCAACCCTCGGGACAGGGGGATACGAGCAGTACTTC